The sequence of this TCR beta chain was determined in a study of regulatory and conventional T cells in RAG deficiency. The table came from immunoSEQ multiplex PCR; TCRdb's copy has only in-frame clones and leaves some out. The sample consists of 45,000 to 50,000 clones, just under 90% of them appearing once. Findings of the study overall: Omenn CD25-high CD127-low cells may be activated cells, not true Tregs. Shorter CDR3s in all patient subsets; >85% Treg-Tconv overlap in Omenn. Omenn syndrome and CID/AS patients had approximately 100-fold fewer unique Treg TCR beta sequences, versus approximately 10-fold elsewhere.

The CDR3 runs 14 residues. Germline assignment: CDR1 LNHDA and CDR2 SQIVND (reference sequence). The V and J ends lost 5 bases and 4 bases respectively, with 15 bases between them. In its sample, this clone was seen a few times. Its antigen is unknown. Genomic DNA came from blood conventional CD4+ T cells gated CD25-low CD127-high. The same data also went into a second study, on regulatory T cells. That source notes: Primers: 52 TRBV forward and 13 TRBJ reverse.

This sequence originates from a human donor in good health. Sequencing input: CD4+ effector T cells sorted from blood. This chain joins TRBV19 and TRBJ2-7; D is uncertain. The CDR3 nucleotides read TGTGCCAGTAGTCGTACCGGGTCGCGGTACGAGCAGTACTTC. Its translation: CASSRTGSRYEQYF.